These 5 T cell receptor beta chains originate from one sample sequenced in a study of T-cell memory formation after mild COVID-19. TCRdb re-called the 5' RACE reads through MiXCR, storing one row per CDR3 protein. The table has about 16,000 distinct CDR3 sequences, about a fifth seen once. Sequenced: PBMCs or a T cell subset sorted from them (not recorded which). The receptors were gathered from a man younger than 35 who had mild COVID-19 (a few samples of this study predate the infection). Cell type and time point are not known.

This clonotype showed up just a few times. The genes are TRBV12-5 and TRBJ2-3; D gene ambiguous. Trimming removed 1 base at V and 8 bases at J, with 10 bases between. CDR1 and CDR2 from the germline V gene are LGHNT and FRNRAP. The CDR3 has 13 residues. CDR3 region: CASGLAREGTQYF. In nucleotides, the CDR3 is TGTGCTAGTGGTTTGGCCAGAGAAGGTACGCAGTATTTT.

In this sample, this clonotype turned up a few times. V usage is TRBV9 and J usage is TRBJ2-5; 7 positions agree with TRBD2. The V segment lost 0 bases and the J segment 3 bases; nucleotides outside the gene matches: 2. Germline values: CDR1 SGDLS, CDR2 YYNGEE. The CDR3 sequence is 14 residues long. CDR3 in amino acids: CASSVVAGEETQYF. CDR3 coding DNA: TGTGCCAGCAGCGTAGTAGCGGGCGAAGAGACCCAGTACTTC.

This clonotype has at least ten counts. The chain has TRBV7-9 and TRBJ1-4; D is uncertain. The V and J ends lost 2 bases and 0 bases respectively, with 34 bases between them. The germline CDR1 and CDR2 sequences are SEHNR and FQNEAQ (reference sequence). The CDR3 extends over 24 amino acids. CDR3 nucleotide sequence: TGTGCCAGCAGCTTATCTACATGGAAAAACCTCGTTCCAAATAACCGAACAACTAATGAAAAACTGTTTTTT. As protein: CASSLSTWKNLVPNNRTTNEKLFF.

This clonotype was observed many times. This chain connects TRBV4-3 to TRBJ2-3; D is undetermined. Trimming pared 0 bases from V and 6 bases from J, leaving 4 bases between. The CDR3 covers 12 residues. Germline loops: CDR1 LGHNA, CDR2 YSLEER. This CDR3 is CASSQDLDTQYF. The CDR3 coding sequence is TGCGCCAGCAGCCAAGATCTTGATACGCAGTATTTT.

This clonotype was counted only a few times. The J gene is TRBJ2-6, the V gene TRBV4-1; 8 nucleotides match TRBD1. CDR3 length: 16 amino acids. CDR1 and CDR2 (germline): MGHRA, YSYEKL. V lost 7 bases and J lost 0; bases outside the gene matches: 5. This CDR3 is CASTQGAYSGANVLTF. CDR3 bases: TGCGCCAGCACCCAGGGGGCCTACTCTGGGGCCAACGTCCTGACTTTC.